The 15 T cell receptor beta chains below were found in one sample sequenced in a study of blood T cell repertoires in COVID-19 (dated by TCRdb to the early 2020s). Library method: the immunoSEQ multiplex PCR assay. TCRdb limited this immuneACCESS table to in-frame rearrangements with V and J called. A share of clones is missing; checked studies link under half to unresolved V genes, and the rest is unexplained. The sample table holds roughly 91,000 clones, of which roughly 80% were seen once. Of the sample, 11% falls within the top ten clones. Sequenced material: peripheral blood. These receptor sequences come from a man between 70 and 80 years old with acute or convalescent COVID-19.

This clone was counted once. The V call is TRBV2, the J call TRBJ1-2; 9 bases agree with TRBD1. V dropped 10 bases and J dropped 4; count of bases not matched to a gene: 16. Germline CDR1 SNHLY, CDR2 FYNNEI. The CDR3 has 16 amino acids. CDR3 in amino acids: CATTADRTGASYGYTF. The CDR3 DNA follows: TGTGCCACCACAGCCGACAGGACAGGGGCCTCCTATGGCTACACCTTC.

This chain connects TRBV4-1 to TRBJ1-2, with 8 bases identical to TRBD1. V dropped 1 base and J dropped 4; count of bases not matched to a gene: 11. This CDR3 is built from 17 residues. Germline values: CDR1 MGHRA, CDR2 YSYEKL. The CDR3 coding sequence is TGCGCCAGCAGCCAAGCAGTCCAGGGGGCGAGCATCTATGGCTACACCTTC. It specifies CASSQAVQGASIYGYTF.

The V and J genes are TRBV6-2 or TRBV6-3 and TRBJ1-1, with D possibly matching TRBD1 (5 bases). Germline-derived CDR1 and CDR2 are MNHEY and SVGEGT. V lost 2 bases, J lost 4 bases, and 14 bases lay in between. CDR3 size: 15 residues. CDR3 sequence (DNA): TGTGCCAGCAGTTACCCCCGGGGGATAGCCACTGAAGCTTTCTTT. It translates to CASSYPRGIATEAFF.

The chain combines TRBV11-2 with TRBJ1-6, with 8 positions matching TRBD1. The J segment lost 6 bases and the V segment lost 5 bases, leaving 3 bases of the junction unmatched. Per germline, CDR1 SGHAT and CDR2 FQNNGV. This CDR3 region has 14 residues. The CDR3 region is CASSDGQGNSPLHF. The DNA of the CDR3 is TGTGCCAGCAGCGACGGACAGGGTAATTCACCCCTCCACTTT.

J is TRBJ2-5 and V is TRBV4-2; D is possibly TRBD2 (6 bases). This CDR3 comprises 15 residues. V lost 1 base to trimming and J lost 2 bases, with 11 bases between them. The germline V gene has CDR1 LGHNA and CDR2 YNFKEQ. The DNA for the CDR3 is TGTGCCAGCAGCCAAGCGGCGACTAGTCAAGAGACCCAGTACTTC. It yields the protein CASSQAATSQETQYF.

This chain uses TRBV6-5 with TRBJ1-5; 8 nucleotides line up with TRBD1. The germline CDR1 and CDR2 sequences are MNHEY and SVGAGI. This CDR3 comprises 13 residues. J lost 4 bases, V lost 8 bases, and 4 bases had no gene match. The CDR3 spells CASWDRLNQPQHF. The CDR3 DNA follows: TGTGCCAGCTGGGACAGGTTAAATCAGCCCCAGCATTTT.

V is TRBV5-1 and J is TRBJ1-6, with 7 bases aligning to TRBD1. CDR3 length: 14 amino acids. The ends lost 2 bases at V and 9 bases at J; junction bases unmatched: 5. The germline V gene has CDR1 SGHRS and CDR2 YFSETQ. This CDR3 reads CASSLQGQSSPLHF. The DNA of the CDR3 is TGCGCCAGCAGCTTACAGGGACAGTCTTCACCCCTCCACTTT.

The rearrangement joins TRBV5-4 to TRBJ2-5, with 8 nucleotides matching TRBD2. Per the germline V gene, CDR1 is SGHNT and CDR2 is YYREEE (reference sequence). Trimming cost V 2 bases and J 5 bases; bases outside gene matches: 11. The CDR3 loop spans 16 amino acids. The CDR3 loop reads CASSFEYGLAEETQYF. The CDR3 bases are TGTGCCAGCAGCTTCGAATACGGACTAGCTGAGGAGACCCAGTACTTC.

The chain links TRBV4-1 to TRBJ2-2, with 9 bases aligning to TRBD2. After removal of 6 bases from V and 5 bases from J, the junction contained 13 bases not matched to a gene. CDR3 length equals 17 residues. Germline lookup yields CDR1 MGHRA and CDR2 YSYEKL. The CDR3 sequence is CASRLGSTSGRTGELFF. The CDR3 DNA reads as TGCGCCAGCAGGCTTGGTTCGACTAGCGGCCGGACCGGGGAGCTGTTTTTT.

The J gene is TRBJ2-7, the V gene TRBV19; no clear D gene. The V gene lost 5 bases and the J gene lost 2 bases, with 16 bases spanning the gap. Germline CDR1 LNHDA, CDR2 SQIVND (reference sequence). The CDR3 spans 15 residues. The DNA of the CDR3 is TGTGCCAGTAGTCCCCTGGGCAGTCAAACCTACGAGCAGTACTTC. This sequence encodes CASSPLGSQTYEQYF.

This rearrangement joins TRBV11-2 to TRBJ2-3, with 7 bases that match TRBD1. Germline CDR1 is SGHAT and CDR2 is FQNNGV. The CDR3 has 14 residues. V trimming: 5 bases; J trimming: 4 bases; junction bases outside the gene matches: 6. The CDR3 here is CASSKGGSADTQYF. In nucleotides, the CDR3 is TGTGCCAGCAGCAAAGGGGGCTCTGCAGATACGCAGTATTTT.

The genes are TRBV16 and TRBJ1-5, with 7 bases that match TRBD1. Germline-derived CDR1 and CDR2 are KGHSY and FQNENV. This CDR3 is built from 15 residues. Losses at the gene ends were 0 bases for V and 5 bases for J; bases not matched to a gene: 4. CDR3 residues: CASSQSGQGDQPQHF. CDR3 DNA sequence: TGTGCCAGCAGCCAATCGGGTCAGGGGGATCAGCCCCAGCATTTT.

The chain recombines TRBV2 with TRBJ2-1; TRBD2 matches 7 bases. The CDR3 has 13 amino acids. Per the germline V gene, CDR1 is SNHLY and CDR2 is FYNNEI. The junction had 5 bases not matched to a gene; V was cut back by 5 bases and J by 7 bases. This chain's CDR3 is CASSTGTMNEQFF. The DNA for the CDR3 is TGTGCCAGCAGTACCGGGACTATGAATGAGCAGTTCTTC.

This chain uses TRBV5-6 with TRBJ2-1, with D uncertain. Germline-derived CDR1 and CDR2 are SGHDT and YYEEEE. The CDR3 extends over 15 amino acids. The ends were cut back, 4 bases at V and 0 bases at J, with 11 bases in the middle. DNA of the CDR3: TGTGCCAGCAGCACGGCGGCAAGCTCCTACAATGAGCAGTTCTTC. Its translation: CASSTAASSYNEQFF.

This chain connects TRBV5-1 to TRBJ1-6; 7 nucleotides match TRBD1. Germline V gene data show CDR1 as SGHRS and CDR2 as YFSETQ. The CDR3 contains 18 residues. With 4 bases clipped from V and 1 base from J, the junction kept 11 bases outside the gene matches. DNA of the CDR3: TGCGCCAGCAGCCTGAAAGGACAGGACTCATCCTATAATTCACCCCTCCACTTT. Encoded protein: CASSLKGQDSSYNSPLHF. The complete variable domain, with remaining parts taken from reference TRBV5-1 and TRBJ1-6, reads KAGVTQTPRYLIKTRGQQVTLSCSPISGHRSVSWYQQTPGQGLQFLFEYFSETQRNKGNFPGRFSGRQFSNSRSEMNVSTLELGDSALYLCASSLKGQDSSYNSPLHFGNGTRLTVT.